This record concerns one T cell receptor (beta chain) sequence. Using its own MiXCR run on the 5' RACE reads, TCRdb lists one record per CDR3 protein. The table records 350,000 to 400,000 distinct CDR3 sequences, 28% of them present only once. Per the germline V gene, CDR1 is LNHDA and CDR2 is SQIVND (reference sequence). Trimming at V came to 8 bases and at J to 5 bases, leaving 3 bases not matched to a gene. This CDR3 spans 13 amino acids. The data belong to a study of identical twins' blood T cells. This receptor was identified in a woman aged 18 to 49 in good health. Sequenced material: PBMCs. The chain recombines TRBV19 with TRBJ1-1, with TRBD1 identical over 12 bases. CDR3 residues: CASGTGGRTEAFF. The CDR3 DNA is TGTGCCAGTGGGACAGGGGGCCGGACTGAAGCTTTCTTT.